This entry lists 26 T cell receptor beta chains sequenced from one sample in a study of cytomegalovirus exposure and HLA in healthy donors. 60 Vbeta and 13 Jbeta primers were used in PCR. Only in-frame clones appear in the TCRdb table, and some are missing; sequencing was by immunoSEQ multiplex PCR. The table records about 130,000 clones, roughly 76% of them present only once. Sequenced material: PBMCs. Receptors were obtained from a woman aged 55-70 years in good health and CMV-seropositive.

J is TRBJ2-1 and V is TRBV7-6; the D gene is possibly TRBD1 (6 bases). This CDR3 is 15 amino acids long. V was trimmed by 6 bases and J by 6 bases, leaving 18 bases between them. Germline V gene data show CDR1 as SGHVS and CDR2 as FNYEAQ. CDR3 sequence reads: CASSASNQGINEQFF. Written as DNA, the CDR3 is TGTGCCAGCAGTGCATCCAACCAGGGGATCAATGAGCAGTTCTTC.

This clone was seen just once. V usage is TRBV4-2 and J usage is TRBJ2-1, with 11 positions matching TRBD2. CDR1 LGHNA and CDR2 YNFKEQ come from the germline V gene. Trimming took 0 bases from V and 9 from J; bases not matched to a gene: 7. The CDR3 consists of 16 residues. CDR3 in DNA: TGTGCCAGCAGCCAAGAACTAGCGGGAGCAGTTGGTGAGCAGTTCTTC. This gives the protein CASSQELAGAVGEQFF.

In this sample, this clone turned up once. This chain joins TRBV9 and TRBJ2-2, with a possible D match to TRBD2 (5 bases). Trimming left V 2 bases short and J 4 bases short, with 15 bases between. The CDR3 totals 16 residues. Germline-derived CDR1 and CDR2 are SGDLS and YYNGEE. The CDR3 spells CASSVTVGGPTGELFF. The CDR3 coding sequence is TGTGCCAGCAGCGTTACCGTAGGAGGCCCCACCGGGGAGCTGTTTTTT.

The V call is TRBV6-1, the J call TRBJ2-2, with D maybe TRBD1 (6 bases). V lost 3 bases and J 6 bases, leaving 11 bases between the germline ends. Germline CDR1 and CDR2: MNHNS and SASEGT. This CDR3 has 14 amino acids. This CDR3 reads CASSDHRVPGELFF. The CDR3 region has the DNA TGTGCCAGCAGTGATCACAGGGTACCCGGGGAGCTGTTTTTT.

This chain joins TRBV19 and TRBJ2-3; D is possibly TRBD1 (6 bases). CDR3 length: 14 amino acids. Per the germline V gene, CDR1 is LNHDA and CDR2 is SQIVND (reference sequence). Trimming took off 6 bases at V and 0 bases at J, with 10 bases between the two ends. Here the CDR3 reads CASRGHASTDTQYF. Written as DNA, the CDR3 is TGTGCCAGTAGGGGACATGCTAGCACAGATACGCAGTATTTT.

The chain has TRBV11-1 and TRBJ2-3, with 8 bases aligning to TRBD2. In germline, CDR1 is SGHAT, CDR2 FQDESV (reference sequence). V lost 2 bases to trimming and J lost 3 bases; unmatched junction nucleotides: 4. CDR3 length equals 15 residues. CDR3 DNA sequence: TGTGCCAGCAGCTTAATCGCGGGAGGAACAGATACGCAGTATTTT. Its translation is CASSLIAGGTDTQYF.

CDR3 sequence: CASSQLEEQFF. The CDR3 DNA reads TGCGCCAGCAGCCAACTTGAGGAGCAGTTCTTC. This chain joins TRBV4-3 and TRBJ2-1, with D uncertain. Germline CDR1 reads LGHNA; CDR2 reads YSLEER. The CDR3 totals 11 residues. V gave up 2 bases and J gave up 10 bases, with 6 bases separating them.

Notes on this clone: The junction departs from the called germline gene at one end, perhaps through a read error. The V gene is TRBV6-6, the J gene TRBJ2-2; the D gene is possibly TRBD1 (6 bases). Germline V lookup: CDR1 MNHNY, CDR2 SVGAGI (reference sequence). This CDR3 region has 15 residues. The CDR3 nucleotides read TGTGCCAGCACTTACTGGACAGAGAACACCGGGGAGCTGTTTTTT. The encoded protein is CASTYWTENTGELFF.

This chain connects TRBV7-3 to TRBJ1-2; possible D gene TRBD1, 6 bases. The germline gives CDR1 SGHTA, CDR2 FQGTGA. The V end lost 4 bases, the J end lost 8 bases, and 17 bases lay between the germline ends. The CDR3 runs 14 residues. The CDR3 bases are TGTGCCAGCAGCTCCCAAGGGGGGAGGGACGGCTACACCTTC. It yields the protein CASSSQGGRDGYTF.

The CDR3 loop reads CATTWRENTEAFF. The CDR3 nucleotides read TGTGCCACCACTTGGAGGGAGAACACTGAAGCTTTCTTT. V gene TRBV15 combines with J gene TRBJ1-1; D gene uncertain. Germline CDR1 is LNHNV and CDR2 is YYDKDF (reference sequence). This CDR3 is built from 13 residues. V lost 7 bases and J 1 base, leaving 10 bases between the germline ends.

The chain links TRBV7-8 to TRBJ2-4; the match to TRBD2 covers 10 bases. CDR3 length: 21 residues. From germline, CDR1 is SGHVS and CDR2 FQNEAQ. J gave up 1 base and V 1 base, and 16 bases lay outside the gene matches. CDR3 sequence: CASSLGGGGLAGARAKNIQYF. The CDR3 bases are TGTGCCAGCAGCTTAGGGGGAGGGGGTCTAGCGGGAGCGAGGGCCAAAAACATTCAGTACTTC.

This chain connects TRBV7-2 to TRBJ2-1, with TRBD1 matching over 9 bases. CDR3 length: 15 residues. Germline loops: CDR1 SGHTA, CDR2 FQGNSA. V lost 4 bases, J lost 4 bases, and 5 bases stayed unmatched. CDR3 amino acids: CASSSRQGVYNEQFF. The CDR3, as DNA: TGTGCCAGCAGCTCCCGACAGGGGGTGTACAATGAGCAGTTCTTC.

The chain links TRBV19 to TRBJ1-2; 7 bases agree with TRBD1. The V gene's germline CDR1 is LNHDA and CDR2 SQIVND (reference sequence). V gave up 6 bases and J gave up 4 bases; unmatched junction bases: 8. There are 14 residues in the CDR3. CDR3 coding DNA: TGTGCCAGTAGGGCACAGGGGTGGCCCTATGGCTACACCTTC. It codes for CASRAQGWPYGYTF.

CDR3 region: CASSPSGTVIGYTF. CDR3 sequence (DNA): TGTGCCAGCAGCCCGTCCGGGACAGTAATTGGCTACACCTTC. This rearrangement joins TRBV7-6 to TRBJ1-2, with 7 bases that match TRBD1. V was pared by 5 bases and J by 7 bases, with 10 bases of the junction left unmatched. Germline assignment: CDR1 SGHVS and CDR2 FNYEAQ. The CDR3 extends over 14 amino acids.

The chain couples TRBV19 to TRBJ1-5; D gene ambiguous. CDR1 LNHDA and CDR2 SQIVND come from the germline V gene (reference sequence). The CDR3 contains 14 residues. The V end was cut by 3 bases, the J end by 0 bases, with 6 bases between. The chain's CDR3 is CASSMRNSNQPQHF. CDR3 coding DNA: TGTGCCAGTAGTATGCGAAATAGCAATCAGCCCCAGCATTTT.

The chain is built from TRBV5-1 and TRBJ2-5; 10 nucleotides line up with TRBD1. The assigned J gene may be wrong: the sequence end matches TRBJ2-7 better. The CDR3 loop spans 15 amino acids. CDR1 is SGHRS, CDR2 YFSETQ, per germline. This chain's CDR3 is CASSKVGTGVHEQYF. The CDR3 DNA reads TGCGCCAGCAGTAAGGTAGGGACAGGGGTACACGAGCAGTACTTC.

J is TRBJ2-2 and V is TRBV21-1; the table's D call, TRBD1, has no DNA check behind it. TRBV21-1 is flagged as a pseudogene. This CDR3 spans 15 amino acids. This CDR3 is CASMDRAQNTGELFF. CDR3 coding DNA: TGTGCCAGCATGGACAGAGCCCAGAACACCGGGGAGCTGTTTTTT.

This chain connects TRBV10-2 to TRBJ1-5, with TRBD1 identical over 12 bases. Germline CDR1 is WSHSY and CDR2 is SAAADI. This CDR3 is built from 16 residues. V gave up 1 base and J gave up 6 bases; unmatched junction bases: 4. CDR3 in amino acids: CASSEFPGQGAQPQHF. CDR3 DNA sequence: TGCGCCAGCAGTGAGTTTCCGGGACAGGGGGCTCAGCCCCAGCATTTT.

The chain employs TRBV2 and TRBJ2-1; 14 bases agree with TRBD2. Germline-derived CDR1 and CDR2 are SNHLY and FYNNEI. The CDR3 spans 20 residues. The V and J ends lost 7 bases and 0 bases, in that order; junction bases with no gene match: 14. As DNA, the CDR3 is TGTGCCAGCAAGCCACAAAGGACTAGCGGGGGGAGCAGCTCCTACAATGAGCAGTTCTTC. This gives the protein CASKPQRTSGGSSSYNEQFF.

The rearrangement uses TRBV7-2 and TRBJ1-1; tentatively, D is TRBD1 (5 bases). The germline gives CDR1 SGHTA, CDR2 FQGNSA. CDR3 length: 15 amino acids. V dropped 6 bases and J dropped 0 bases, with 14 bases sitting between them. The CDR3 coding sequence is TGTGCCAGCAGTGAGACGGGGGTCATGAACACTGAAGCTTTCTTT. Its translation: CASSETGVMNTEAFF.

This chain connects TRBV19 to TRBJ1-5, with a weak D call TRBD1 (5 bases). Trimming took 6 bases from V and 3 from J, leaving 15 bases between them. Germline loops: CDR1 LNHDA, CDR2 SQIVND (reference sequence). The CDR3 length is 15 residues. The CDR3 DNA is TGTGCCAGTAGACCTCCAGGGTGGGACAATCAGCCCCAGCATTTT. Translation gives CASRPPGWDNQPQHF.

The V and J genes are TRBV27 and TRBJ1-3, with D unclear. CDR3 length: 14 residues. Germline assignment: CDR1 MNHEY and CDR2 SMNVEV (reference sequence). V was cut by 3 bases and J by 6 bases, with 12 bases left in between. CDR3 DNA: TGTGCCAGCAGTTTGAAGGGCCGGGAAAACACCATATATTTT. Protein: CASSLKGRENTIYF.

The gene calls are TRBV28 and TRBJ2-5, with TRBD2 matching 10 bases. V shed 7 bases, J shed 3 bases, and the junction held 8 bases outside the gene matches. The CDR3 runs to 15 residues. The germline V gene encodes CDR1 MDHEN and CDR2 SYDVKM. CDR3 sequence: CASTSGGGGKETQYF. The CDR3 coding sequence is TGTGCCAGCACTAGCGGGGGAGGTGGGAAAGAGACCCAGTACTTC.

This sequence joins TRBV6-1 and TRBJ1-4; 12 bases are shared with TRBD1. This CDR3 spans 15 amino acids. The V gene end was trimmed by 11 bases and the J gene end by 3 bases; junction bases not matched to a gene: 7. The germline V gene has CDR1 MNHNS and CDR2 SASEGT. CDR3 region: CAGGDRGRANEKLFF. CDR3 DNA sequence: TGTGCCGGGGGGGACAGGGGGCGAGCTAATGAAAAACTGTTTTTT.

The chain's CDR3 is CASTGRAATGELFF. The CDR3 DNA sequence: TGTGCCTCGACCGGGAGGGCCGCCACCGGGGAGCTGTTTTTT. This chain uses TRBV6-6 with TRBJ2-2; TRBD2 agrees at 8 bases. The V segment lost 11 bases and the J segment 4 bases; nucleotides outside the gene matches: 9. CDR1 is MNHNY and CDR2 is SVGAGI in the germline V gene (reference sequence). The CDR3 extends over 14 amino acids.

This chain joins TRBV2 and TRBJ2-5, with 11 positions matching TRBD1. The J segment lost 5 bases and the V segment lost 4 bases, leaving 9 bases of the junction unmatched. CDR3 length: 16 residues. Germline-derived CDR1 and CDR2 are SNHLY and FYNNEI. This chain's CDR3 is CASSAHTGTGGETQYF. Here the CDR3 DNA reads TGTGCCAGCAGTGCACATACCGGGACAGGGGGTGAGACCCAGTACTTC.